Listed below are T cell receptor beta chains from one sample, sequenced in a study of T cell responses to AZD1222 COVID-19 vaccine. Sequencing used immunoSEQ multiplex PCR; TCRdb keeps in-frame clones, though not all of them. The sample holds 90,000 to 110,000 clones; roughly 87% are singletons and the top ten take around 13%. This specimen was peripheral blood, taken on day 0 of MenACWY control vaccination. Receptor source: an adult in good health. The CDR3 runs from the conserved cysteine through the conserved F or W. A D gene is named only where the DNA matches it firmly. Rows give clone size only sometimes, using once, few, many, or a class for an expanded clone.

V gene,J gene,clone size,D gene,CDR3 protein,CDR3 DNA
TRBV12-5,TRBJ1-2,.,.,CASGREAGTIYGYTF,TGTGCTAGTGGGCGGGAGGCCGGCACGATCTATGGCTACACCTTC
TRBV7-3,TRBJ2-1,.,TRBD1,CASSLRDSYNEQFF,TGTGCCAGCAGCTTAAGGGACAGCTACAATGAGCAGTTCTTC
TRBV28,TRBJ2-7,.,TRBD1,CASSLSRDRGDEQYF,TGTGCCAGCAGCCTATCCCGGGACAGGGGGGATGAGCAGTACTTC
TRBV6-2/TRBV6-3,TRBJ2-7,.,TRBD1,CASSSRPTGDYEQYF,TGTGCCAGCAGTTCCCGTCCGACAGGGGATTACGAGCAGTACTTC
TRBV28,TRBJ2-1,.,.,CASSFSDEQFF,TGTGCCAGCAGTTTCAGCGACGAGCAGTTCTTC
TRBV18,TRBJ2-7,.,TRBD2,CASSQLAASYEQYF,TGTGCCAGCTCACAGCTAGCGGCATCCTACGAGCAGTACTTC
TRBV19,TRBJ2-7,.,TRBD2,CASSISGRDSYEQYF,TGTGCCAGTAGTATCTCAGGGAGGGACTCCTACGAGCAGTACTTC
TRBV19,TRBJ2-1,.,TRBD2,CASSPGASGTEQFF,TGTGCCAGTAGCCCAGGGGCTAGCGGGACTGAGCAGTTCTTC
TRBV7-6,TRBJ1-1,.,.,CASSRTPGTRGPEAFF,TGTGCCAGCAGCCGTACCCCCGGGACCCGAGGCCCTGAAGCTTTCTTT
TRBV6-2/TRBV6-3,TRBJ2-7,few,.,CASSSDSPYEQYF,TGTGCCAGCAGTTCGGACAGCCCCTACGAGCAGTACTTC
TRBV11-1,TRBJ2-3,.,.,CASSLAFTGTDTQYF,TGTGCCAGCAGCTTAGCGTTTACCGGCACAGATACGCAGTATTTT
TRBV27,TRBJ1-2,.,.,CASPATTPGGYTF,TGTGCCAGCCCGGCTACAACTCCTGGGGGCTACACCTTC
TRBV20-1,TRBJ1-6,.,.,CSASGEDSDAYNSPLHF,TGCAGTGCTAGTGGGGAGGACAGCGACGCCTATAATTCACCCCTCCACTTT
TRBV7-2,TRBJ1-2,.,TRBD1,CASTPSRRDRGLGYTF,TGTGCCAGCACCCCATCCCGCCGGGACAGGGGGCTTGGCTACACCTTC
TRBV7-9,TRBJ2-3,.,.,CASSLDPGPTDTQYF,TGTGCCAGCAGCTTAGATCCGGGGCCCACAGATACGCAGTATTTT
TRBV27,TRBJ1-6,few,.,CASSLFGDPIASPLHF,TGTGCCAGCAGTTTATTCGGGGACCCCATCGCTTCACCCCTCCACTTT
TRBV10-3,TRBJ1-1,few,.,CATHSSGVDTEAFF,TGTGCCACCCACTCGTCGGGGGTGGACACTGAAGCTTTCTTT
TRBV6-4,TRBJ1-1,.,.,CASSDQKNTEAFF,TGTGCCAGCAGTGACCAGAAGAACACTGAAGCTTTCTTT
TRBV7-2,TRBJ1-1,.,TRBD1,CASSPRQGGLGAFF,TGTGCCAGCAGCCCACGACAGGGTGGTTTAGGAGCTTTCTTT